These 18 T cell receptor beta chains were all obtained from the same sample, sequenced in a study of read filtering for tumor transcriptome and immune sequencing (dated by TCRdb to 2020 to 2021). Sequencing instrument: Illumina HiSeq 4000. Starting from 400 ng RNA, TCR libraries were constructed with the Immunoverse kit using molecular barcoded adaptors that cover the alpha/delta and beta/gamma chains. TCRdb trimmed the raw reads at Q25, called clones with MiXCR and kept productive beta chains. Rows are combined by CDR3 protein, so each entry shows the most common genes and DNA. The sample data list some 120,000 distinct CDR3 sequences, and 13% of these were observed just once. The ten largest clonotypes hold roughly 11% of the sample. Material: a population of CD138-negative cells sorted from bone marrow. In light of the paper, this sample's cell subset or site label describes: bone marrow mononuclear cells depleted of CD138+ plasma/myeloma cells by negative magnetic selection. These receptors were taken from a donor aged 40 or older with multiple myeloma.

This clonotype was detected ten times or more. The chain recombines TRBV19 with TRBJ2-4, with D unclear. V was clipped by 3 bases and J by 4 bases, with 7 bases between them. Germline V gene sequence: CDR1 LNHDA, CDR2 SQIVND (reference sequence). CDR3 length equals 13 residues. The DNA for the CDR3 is TGTGCCAGTAGTATCTCTAGTAAAAACATTCAGTACTTC. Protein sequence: CASSISSKNIQYF.

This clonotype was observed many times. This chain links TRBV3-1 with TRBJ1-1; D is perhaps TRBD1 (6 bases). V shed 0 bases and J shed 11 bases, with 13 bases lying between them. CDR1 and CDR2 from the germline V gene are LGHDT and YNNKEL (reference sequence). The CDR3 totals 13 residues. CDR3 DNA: TGTGCCAGCAGCCAAGACTTGGGCAGGGGCGCTTTCTTT. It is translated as CASSQDLGRGAFF.

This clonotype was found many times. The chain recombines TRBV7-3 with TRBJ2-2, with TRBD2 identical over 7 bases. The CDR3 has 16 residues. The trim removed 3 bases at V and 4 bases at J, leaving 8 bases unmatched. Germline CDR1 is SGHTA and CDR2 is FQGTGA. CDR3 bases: TGTGCCAGCAGCTTCCATACGGGGGGTGTCACCGGGGAGCTGTTTTTT. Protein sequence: CASSFHTGGVTGELFF.

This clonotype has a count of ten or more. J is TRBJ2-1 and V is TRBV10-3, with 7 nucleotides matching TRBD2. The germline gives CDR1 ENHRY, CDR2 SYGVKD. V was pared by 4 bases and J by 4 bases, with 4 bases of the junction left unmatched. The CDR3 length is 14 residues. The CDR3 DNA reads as TGTGCCATCAGTGCTGGGGGGGGGTACAATGAGCAGTTCTTC. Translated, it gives CAISAGGGYNEQFF.

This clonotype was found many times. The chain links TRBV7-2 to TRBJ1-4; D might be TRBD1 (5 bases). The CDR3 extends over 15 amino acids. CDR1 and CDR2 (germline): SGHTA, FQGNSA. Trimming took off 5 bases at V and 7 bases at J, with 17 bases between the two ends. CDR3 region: CASSPRGGSGEKLFF. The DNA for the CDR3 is TGTGCCAGCAGCCCACGGGGGGGGAGCGGTGAAAAACTGTTTTTT.

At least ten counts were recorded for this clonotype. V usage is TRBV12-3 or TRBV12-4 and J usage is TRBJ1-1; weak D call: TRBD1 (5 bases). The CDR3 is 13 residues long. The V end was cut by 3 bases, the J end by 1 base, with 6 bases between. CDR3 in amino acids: CASSFQGNTEAFF. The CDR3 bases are TGTGCCAGCAGTTTTCAGGGGAACACTGAAGCTTTCTTT.

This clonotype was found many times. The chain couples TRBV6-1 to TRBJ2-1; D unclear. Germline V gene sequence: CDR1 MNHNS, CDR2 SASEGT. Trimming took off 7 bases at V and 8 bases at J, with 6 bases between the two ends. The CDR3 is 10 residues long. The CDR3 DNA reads TGTGCCAGCAACATCCATGAGCAGTTCTTC. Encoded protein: CASNIHEQFF.

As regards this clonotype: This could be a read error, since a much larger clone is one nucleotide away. The CDR3 spells CAGSFRLAGVTGELFF. The CDR3, as DNA: TGTGCCGGCAGTTTTCGGCTAGCGGGAGTCACCGGGGAGCTGTTTTTT. The J gene is TRBJ2-2, the V gene TRBV28, with 10 bases matching TRBD2. The length of the CDR3 is 16 residues. Germline-derived CDR1 and CDR2 are MDHEN and SYDVKM.

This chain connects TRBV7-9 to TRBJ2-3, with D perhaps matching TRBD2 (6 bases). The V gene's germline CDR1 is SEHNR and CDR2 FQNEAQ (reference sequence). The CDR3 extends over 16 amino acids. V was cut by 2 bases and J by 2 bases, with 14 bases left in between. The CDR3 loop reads CASSLSRLAPTDTQYF. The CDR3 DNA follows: TGTGCCAGCAGCTTATCCCGGCTAGCGCCCACAGATACGCAGTATTTT.

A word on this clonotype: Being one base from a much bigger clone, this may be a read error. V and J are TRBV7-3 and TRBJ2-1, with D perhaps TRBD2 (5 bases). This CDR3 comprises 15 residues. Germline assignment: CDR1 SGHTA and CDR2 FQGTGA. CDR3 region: CASSLVPDSLNEQSF. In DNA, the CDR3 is TGTGCCAGCAGCTTAGTACCGGACTCCCTCAATGAGCAGTCCTTC.

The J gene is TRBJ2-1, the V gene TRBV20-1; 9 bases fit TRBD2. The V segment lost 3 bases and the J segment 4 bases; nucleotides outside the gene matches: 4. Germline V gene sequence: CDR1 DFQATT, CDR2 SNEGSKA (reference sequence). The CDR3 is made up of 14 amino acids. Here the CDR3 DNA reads TGCAGTGCTAGGACTAGCGGATCGTACAATGAGCAGTTCTTC. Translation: CSARTSGSYNEQFF.

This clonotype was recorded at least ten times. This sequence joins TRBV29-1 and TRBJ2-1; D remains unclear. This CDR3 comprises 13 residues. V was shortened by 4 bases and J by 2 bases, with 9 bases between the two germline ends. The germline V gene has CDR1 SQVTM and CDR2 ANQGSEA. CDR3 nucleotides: TGCAGCGTTGCCCCTGGACCCTACAATGAGCAGTTCTTC. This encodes CSVAPGPYNEQFF.

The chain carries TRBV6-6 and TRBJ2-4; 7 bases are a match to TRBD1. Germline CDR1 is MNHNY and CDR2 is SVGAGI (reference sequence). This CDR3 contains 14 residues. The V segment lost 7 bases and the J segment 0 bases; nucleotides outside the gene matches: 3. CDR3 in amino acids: CASTGGVAKNIQYF. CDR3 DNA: TGTGCCAGCACAGGGGGTGTAGCCAAAAACATTCAGTACTTC.

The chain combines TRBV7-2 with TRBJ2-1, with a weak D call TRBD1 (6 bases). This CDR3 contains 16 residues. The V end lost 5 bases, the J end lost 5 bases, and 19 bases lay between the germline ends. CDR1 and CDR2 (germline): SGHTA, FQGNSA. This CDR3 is CASSRFGQGSHNEQFF. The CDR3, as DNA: TGTGCCAGCAGCCGATTCGGCCAGGGGTCCCACAATGAGCAGTTCTTC.

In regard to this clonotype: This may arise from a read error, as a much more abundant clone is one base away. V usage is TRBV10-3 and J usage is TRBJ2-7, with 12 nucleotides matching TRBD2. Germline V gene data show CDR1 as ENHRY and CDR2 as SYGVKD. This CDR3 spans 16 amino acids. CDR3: CAISESRTSGTYEQCF. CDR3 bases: TGTGCCATCAGTGAGTCGAGGACTAGCGGGACCTACGAGCAGTGCTTC.

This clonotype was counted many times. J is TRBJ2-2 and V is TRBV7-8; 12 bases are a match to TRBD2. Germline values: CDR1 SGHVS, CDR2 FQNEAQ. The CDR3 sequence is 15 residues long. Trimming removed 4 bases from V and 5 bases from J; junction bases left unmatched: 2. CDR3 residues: CASSSSGGATGELFF. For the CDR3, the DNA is TGTGCCAGCAGCTCTAGCGGGGGGGCAACCGGGGAGCTGTTTTTT.

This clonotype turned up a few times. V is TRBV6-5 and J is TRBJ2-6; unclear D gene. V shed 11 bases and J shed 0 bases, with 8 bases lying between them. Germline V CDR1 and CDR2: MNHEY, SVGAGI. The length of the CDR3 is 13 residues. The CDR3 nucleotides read TGTGCCGCCCGGAGCTCTGGGGCCAACGTCCTGACTTTC. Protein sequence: CAARSSGANVLTF.

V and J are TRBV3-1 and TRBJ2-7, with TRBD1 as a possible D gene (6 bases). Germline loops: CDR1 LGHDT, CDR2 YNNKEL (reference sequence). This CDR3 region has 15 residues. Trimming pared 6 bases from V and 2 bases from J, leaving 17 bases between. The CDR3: CASSPYQTGAYEQYF. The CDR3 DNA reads TGTGCCAGCAGTCCCTATCAGACAGGAGCCTACGAGCAGTACTTC.